The next 6 T cell receptor beta chains were all read from a single sample in a study of cytomegalovirus exposure and HLA in healthy donors. With 60 Vbeta and 13 Jbeta primers, the PCR was carried out. TCRdb keeps only in-frame clones here, not all; method: immunoSEQ multiplex PCR. The profile shows about 180,000 clones, around three quarters of them singletons. The sample consisted of PBMCs. The receptors originated from a man aged 35 to 55 in good health and CMV-seronegative.

For the CDR3, the DNA is TGTGCCAGCAGCTCCCGGGAGCGGGGGGGCTCCGGGGAGCTGTTTTTT. It codes for CASSSRERGGSGELFF. The chain employs TRBV7-9 and TRBJ2-2; 10 bases match TRBD2. V shed 4 bases and J 6 bases; nucleotides not matched to a gene: 8. The CDR3 is 16 amino acids. Germline loops: CDR1 SEHNR, CDR2 FQNEAQ (reference sequence).

The gene calls are TRBV11-2 and TRBJ1-1, with a weak D call TRBD1 (5 bases). Trimming shortened V by 3 bases and J by 5 bases, and 10 bases separated the two germline ends. The CDR3 is made up of 13 amino acids. Germline CDR1 SGHAT, CDR2 FQNNGV. The CDR3 region is CASSFSGGTEAFF. Written as DNA, the CDR3 is TGTGCCAGCAGCTTTTCGGGGGGGACTGAAGCTTTCTTT.

This rearrangement joins TRBV6-5 to TRBJ2-3; D may be TRBD2 (5 bases). This CDR3 spans 15 amino acids. CDR1 is MNHEY, CDR2 SVGAGI, per germline. Between the trimmed V and J ends, which lost 7 bases and 0 bases, there was a span of 14 bases. CDR3 nucleotides: TGTGCCAGCACCCCCAGGCGGACTAGCACAGATACGCAGTATTTT. Translating gives CASTPRRTSTDTQYF.

The DNA of the CDR3 is TGCGCCAGCAGCCGTTCTTTGGGAGCTGGAAACACCATATATTTT. It translates to CASSRSLGAGNTIYF. The chain uses TRBV4-1 and TRBJ1-3, with unresolved D. Trimming stripped 4 bases from V and 2 bases from J, with 12 bases between. The CDR3 totals 15 residues. Germline V gene data show CDR1 as MGHRA and CDR2 as YSYEKL.

The chain couples TRBV14 to TRBJ1-3, with 10 bases fitting TRBD1. The CDR3 spans 18 residues. The ends lost 4 bases at V and 5 bases at J; junction bases unmatched: 14. Germline loops: CDR1 SGHDN, CDR2 FVKESK. The CDR3 DNA follows: TGTGCCAGCAGCCCAATAACGTTAAGGGACAGGGGACGAAACACCATATATTTT. Translation gives CASSPITLRDRGRNTIYF.

The rearrangement links TRBV12-5 to TRBJ2-2; D is perhaps TRBD1 (5 bases). CDR1 LGHNT and CDR2 FRNRAP come from the germline V gene. CDR3 length equals 15 residues. The V end was cut by 3 bases, the J end by 6 bases, with 14 bases between. The CDR3 loop reads CASGLAPGWSGELFF. The CDR3 DNA is TGTGCTAGTGGTTTAGCCCCAGGGTGGTCCGGGGAGCTGTTTTTT.